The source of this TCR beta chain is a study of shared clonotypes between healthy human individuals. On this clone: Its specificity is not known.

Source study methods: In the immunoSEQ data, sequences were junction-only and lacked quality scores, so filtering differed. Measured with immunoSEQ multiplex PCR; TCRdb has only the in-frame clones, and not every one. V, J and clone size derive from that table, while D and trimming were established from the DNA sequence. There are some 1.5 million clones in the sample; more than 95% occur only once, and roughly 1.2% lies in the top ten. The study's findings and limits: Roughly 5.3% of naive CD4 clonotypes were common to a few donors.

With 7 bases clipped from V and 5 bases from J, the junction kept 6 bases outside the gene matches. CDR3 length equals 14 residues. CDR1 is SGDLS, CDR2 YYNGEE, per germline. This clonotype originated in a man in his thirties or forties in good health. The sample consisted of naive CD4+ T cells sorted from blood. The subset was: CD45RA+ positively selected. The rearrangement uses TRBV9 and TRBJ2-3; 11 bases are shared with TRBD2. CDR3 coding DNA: TGTGCCAGCGGGACTAGCGGTTGGGTAGATACGCAGTATTTT. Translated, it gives CASGTSGWVDTQYF.